The next 2 T cell receptor beta chains were all read from a single sample in a study of blood T cell repertoires in COVID-19. Measured with immunoSEQ multiplex PCR; TCRdb has only the in-frame clones, and not every one. Here the sample spans more than 250,000 clones, over 70% being singletons. Input material: peripheral blood. The receptors derive from a woman in her forties or fifties with acute or convalescent COVID-19.

The chain has TRBV23-1 and TRBJ2-7; tentatively, D is TRBD2 (7 bases). TRBV23-1 is classed as an ORF, of uncertain function. V was cut by 8 bases and J by 5 bases, with 16 bases left in between. CDR3 size: 13 residues. CDR3 sequence: CASAQGTTNEQYV. CDR3 coding DNA: TGCGCCAGCGCTCAGGGGACTACCAACGAGCAGTACGTC.

The rearrangement uses TRBV6-5 and TRBJ1-2, with 7 bases identical to TRBD1. V lost 6 bases and J lost 3; bases outside the gene matches: 7. There are 14 residues in the CDR3. Per germline, CDR1 MNHEY and CDR2 SVGAGI. CDR3 sequence: CASSSPGQHYGYTF. In nucleotides, the CDR3 is TGTGCCAGCAGCTCACCGGGACAGCACTATGGCTACACCTTC.